This T cell receptor beta chain emerged from a study of PD-L1 blockade in urothelial cancer. The length of the CDR3 is 12 residues. Trimming removed 6 bases from V and 8 bases from J, with 13 bases in between. Germline V gives CDR1 MDHEN, CDR2 SYDVKM. Clones were read by immunoSEQ multiplex PCR, and TCRdb kept only the in-frame ones, dropping some. The sample yields 45,000 to 65,000 clones, over 70% seen once. This clone was seen a few times. The chain is built from TRBV28 and TRBJ1-2; possible D gene TRBD1, 5 bases. The source is a man in his forties with urothelial cancer. The sequenced sample was PBMCs, obtained around atezolizumab (anti-PD-L1) treatment. The CDR3, as DNA: TGTGCCAGCAGCCTAGGGGTGGGAGGCTACACCTTC. This sequence encodes CASSLGVGGYTF.